This T cell receptor (beta chain) was documented in a study of shared clonotypes between healthy human individuals. Unsorted PBMC DNA was run through sequencing on ten immunoSEQ deep assay plates. Source study methods: Quality scores were absent from the junction-only immunoSEQ sequences, so filtering differed. Produced via immunoSEQ multiplex PCR; TCRdb's table is partial and in-frame only. V and J calls and clone size are copied from that table; D and trimming were computed from the DNA. Altogether roughly 480,000 clones are present, less than 80% being singletons, with the ten largest covering 9.5% to 15%. From germline, CDR1 is MNHEY and CDR2 SMNVEV (reference sequence). V dropped 7 bases and J dropped 7 bases, with 11 bases sitting between them. The CDR3 sequence is 12 residues long. The study drew its donors from healthy HIV-negative adults without recent acute infections or vaccinations. The unsorted samples took roughly 100 million PBMCs to get genomic DNA.

This sequence originates from a woman aged 40 to 55 in good health. Some clones in this sample may be carry-over from other donors' samples. The sequenced sample consisted of PBMCs. The chain is built from TRBV27 and TRBJ2-1; tentatively, D is TRBD1 (8 bases). The DNA of the CDR3 is TGTGCCAGCAAACAGGGGGGGAATGAGCAGTTCTTC. It codes for CASKQGGNEQFF.